This TCR beta chain was sequenced for a study of shared clonotypes between healthy human individuals. This table comes from immunoSEQ multiplex PCR, and its TCRdb copy is limited to in-frame clones, with some not included. The sample contains nearly 500,000 clones, about 82% of which appear only once. This TCR was sampled from a woman aged 40 to 50 in good health. Some clones in this sample may be carry-over from other donors' samples. Sequencing input: PBMCs.

CDR3 nucleotides: TGTGCCAGCAGGGACAGGGGATTTACCGGGGAGCTGTTTTTT. This gives the protein CASRDRGFTGELFF. The chain couples TRBV5-8 to TRBJ2-2, with TRBD1 identical over 9 bases. Losses at the gene ends were 5 bases for V and 5 bases for J; bases not matched to a gene: 4. Germline CDR1 reads SGHTS; CDR2 reads YDEGEE. The CDR3 covers 14 residues.